This T cell receptor beta chain was found in a study of PD-1 blockade in classical Hodgkin lymphoma. CDR3 length: 13 amino acids. Trimming took 2 bases from V and 2 from J, leaving 7 bases between them. Germline CDR1 is SGHAT and CDR2 is FQNNGV. Sequencing was performed with immunoSEQ multiplex PCR; in TCRdb, only in-frame clones are kept and a portion is missing. The data hold about 9,600 clones, with approximately 90% observed a single time. Every patient was affected by relapse after autologous stem cell transplantation, while exposure to brentuximab vedotin was not uniform. Findings of the study overall: CD8+ TCR diversity did not rise significantly by C4D1, unlike CD4+. Baseline diversity was lower in partial responders and progressors than complete responders.

As concerns this clone: Its antigen remains unknown.

This clonotype was sampled from a human donor with classical Hodgkin lymphoma. V usage is TRBV11-2 and J usage is TRBJ2-7; D unclear. The sequencing used peripheral blood mononuclear cells (PBMCs), collected at baseline. The CDR3 DNA sequence: TGTGCCAGCAGCTTAATCGGAACCTACGAGCAGTACTTC. This gives the protein CASSLIGTYEQYF. Supplemented by reference TRBV11-2 and TRBJ2-7, the full variable domain reads EAGVAQSPRYKIIEKRQSVAFWCNPISGHATLYWYQQILGQGPKLLIQFQNNGVVDDSQLPKDRFSAERLKGVDSTLKIQPAKLEDSAVYLCASSLIGTYEQYFGPGTRLTVT.